This T cell receptor beta chain was identified during a study of blood T cell repertoires in COVID-19. Under the authors' procedure: How many nucleated cells were present was estimated from reference gene primer amplification. TCRdb's copy holds only in-frame clones and misses some; the assay was immunoSEQ multiplex PCR. The DNA was the basis for D and trimming; V, J and clone size are from that table. The data show approximately 100,000 clones, around 75% seen once. Germline V lookup: CDR1 SNHLY, CDR2 FYNNEI. CDR3 length: 15 amino acids. The germline V and J ends were trimmed by 2 bases and 2 bases, with 10 bases remaining between them.

The sequencing sample was made of peripheral blood. The clonotype was recovered from a man in his 70s with acute or convalescent COVID-19. The chain employs TRBV2 and TRBJ2-1; D gene unclear. Written as DNA, the CDR3 is TGTGCCAGCAGTGAAATGGCAGGAACCTACAATGAGCAGTTCTTC. Amino acid sequence: CASSEMAGTYNEQFF.